This T cell receptor beta chain comes out of a study of CD8+ T cells in alopecia areata. About the research overall: Skin was taken from roughly 6-12-month-old C3H/HeJ graft donors that had spontaneous alopecia and grafted onto approximately 7-11-week-old female C3H/HeJ mice. Study outcomes and limitations: Relative to normal scalp, lesional scalp, especially alopecia totalis/universalis, showed higher clonality. TCR sharing was clearer in mice than between patients, perhaps partly owing to patient HLA diversity. Sequencing of scalp tissue also captures the resident alphabeta T cells of normal skin.

Sorting used CD4, CD8alpha, NKG2D, NKG2ACE and other markers on pooled cutaneous lymph node cells. This clone was picked up a small number of times. Its target is not known. The genes are named according to mouse. The read terminates 4 residues before the CDR3 end, so the remaining end is supplied by the germline J gene. Other DNA sequences from this sample encode an identical CDR3 as well. RNA was extracted and reverse transcribed into cDNA as the sequencing template. Method: immunoSEQ multiplex PCR; TCRdb's copy keeps in-frame clones and lacks some. The sample includes 200,000 to 300,000 clones, none of them occurring once. Unmatched junction bases numbered 0, after V lost 3 bases and J lost 4 bases. CDR1 and CDR2 (germline): NNHNN, SYGAGS (reference sequence). CDR3 length equals 13 residues.

The source of this sequence is a C3H/HeJ mouse with alopecia areata. Strain haplotype at MHC: H2-k. The sequenced sample was CD4+ T cells sorted from a lymph node. This sequence joins TRBV13-2 and TRBJ1-1; 10 bases are a match to TRBD1. The part of the CDR3 DNA that was read is TGTGCCAGCGGTGGGACAGGGGGCACA. Translating gives CASGGTGGT. The whole CDR3 region reads CASGGTGGTEVFF.